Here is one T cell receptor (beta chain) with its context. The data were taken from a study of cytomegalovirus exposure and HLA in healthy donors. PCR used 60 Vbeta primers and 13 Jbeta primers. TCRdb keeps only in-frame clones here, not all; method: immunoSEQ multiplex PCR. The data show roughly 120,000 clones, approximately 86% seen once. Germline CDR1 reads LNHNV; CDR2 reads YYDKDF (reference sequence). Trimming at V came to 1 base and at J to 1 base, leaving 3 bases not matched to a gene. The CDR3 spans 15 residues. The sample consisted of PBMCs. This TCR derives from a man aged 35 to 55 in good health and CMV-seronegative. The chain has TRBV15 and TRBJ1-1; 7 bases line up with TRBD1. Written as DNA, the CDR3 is TGTGCCACCAGCAGAGTACAGGGGAGGAACACTGAAGCTTTCTTT. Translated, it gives CATSRVQGRNTEAFF.